The 10 T cell receptor beta chains reported below all come from one sample, sequenced in a study of identical twins. TCRdb passed the 5' RACE reads through MiXCR, listing each CDR3 protein once. The table records around 250,000 distinct CDR3 sequences, 9.5% to 15% of them present only once. The same sample was also used in a study of yellow fever vaccine responses in identical twins.

Sequencing was carried out using memory (CD45RO+) T cells sorted from blood. Receptors originate from a woman aged 18-29 years in good health.

This clonotype showed up just a few times. The V gene is TRBV4-3, the J gene TRBJ2-5; 9 bases agree with TRBD1. This CDR3 comprises 15 residues. V lost 1 base and J lost 5; bases outside the gene matches: 5. Germline CDR1 reads LGHNA; CDR2 reads YSLEER. The CDR3 coding sequence is TGCGCCAGCAGCCAAGGGGGACAGGGAGGGGAGACCCAGTACTTC. Amino acid sequence: CASSQGGQGGETQYF.

This clonotype appeared a few times. The V gene is TRBV4-2, the J gene TRBJ2-1, with D unresolved. This CDR3 spans 16 amino acids. Germline V gene data show CDR1 as LGHNA and CDR2 as YNFKEQ. The V and J ends lost 2 bases and 3 bases respectively, with 14 bases between them. The CDR3 is CASSQSLRTYYNEQFF. CDR3 DNA: TGTGCCAGCAGCCAATCCCTGAGGACGTACTACAATGAGCAGTTCTTC.

This clonotype was seen more than once but under ten times. The genes are TRBV7-9 and TRBJ2-3; D may be TRBD1 (6 bases). Germline loops: CDR1 SEHNR, CDR2 FQNEAQ (reference sequence). V was shortened by 5 bases and J by 0 bases, with 9 bases between the two germline ends. The CDR3 is 14 residues long. Here the CDR3 reads CASSRDTSTDTQYF. The CDR3 bases are TGTGCCAGCAGCCGGGACACCAGCACAGATACGCAGTATTTT.

This clonotype showed up many times. The V gene is TRBV6-2 or TRBV6-3, the J gene TRBJ2-4; D is possibly TRBD1 (6 bases). The V gene's germline CDR1 is MNHEY and CDR2 SVGEGT. The CDR3 runs to 16 residues. Between the trimmed V and J ends, which lost 5 bases and 2 bases, there was a span of 16 bases. CDR3 sequence (DNA): TGTGCCAGCAGTCGGGATTGGACAGCCTCCAAAAACATTCAGTACTTC. Encoded protein: CASSRDWTASKNIQYF.

This clonotype was seen only a few times. This chain joins TRBV2 and TRBJ2-7; the D gene could be TRBD1 or TRBD2 (6 bases each). Germline V gives CDR1 SNHLY, CDR2 FYNNEI. The CDR3 has 13 amino acids. Trimming removed 6 bases at V and 6 bases at J, with 15 bases between. The CDR3 nucleotides are TGTGCCAGCAGGTTTTCGGGGGCGCCCGAGCAGTACTTC. Its translation is CASRFSGAPEQYF.

The table lists this clonotype with a few counts. The chain carries TRBV5-1 and TRBJ2-7; 10 bases match TRBD2. The J segment lost 1 base and the V segment lost 4 bases, leaving 17 bases of the junction unmatched. Germline CDR1 is SGHRS and CDR2 is YFSETQ. This CDR3 region has 19 residues. In nucleotides, the CDR3 is TGCGCCAGCAGCGAAATCCCGGGACTAGCGTTTGGAGATTCCTACGAGCAGTACTTC. Its translation is CASSEIPGLAFGDSYEQYF.

The CDR3: CASSSDSGGFTQYF. The CDR3 DNA reads as TGCGCCAGCAGCTCGGACAGTGGGGGCTTCACGCAGTATTTT. V is TRBV5-1 and J is TRBJ2-3; D perhaps matches TRBD1 (6 bases). Germline loops: CDR1 SGHRS, CDR2 YFSETQ. CDR3 length: 14 amino acids. Trimming left V 3 bases short and J 9 bases short, with 17 bases between.

This clonotype was detected a few times. The CDR3 nucleotides are TGTGCCAGCAGTTACCCAAACCGGGACAGGGGTACAGATACGCAGTATTTT. Translating gives CASSYPNRDRGTDTQYF. The chain couples TRBV6-2 or TRBV6-3 to TRBJ2-3; 10 bases match TRBD1. The CDR3 has 17 residues. Germline values: CDR1 MNHEY, CDR2 SVGEGT. Trimming removed 2 bases from V and 3 bases from J; junction bases left unmatched: 8.

V is TRBV28 and J is TRBJ1-6; TRBD1 agrees at 7 bases. The germline V gene has CDR1 MDHEN and CDR2 SYDVKM. The CDR3 is 15 amino acids. The ends lost 6 bases at V and 2 bases at J; junction bases unmatched: 4. The CDR3 spells CASRPGTAYNSPLHF. CDR3 nucleotides: TGTGCCAGCAGGCCCGGGACAGCCTATAATTCACCCCTCCACTTT.

The V and J genes are TRBV5-1 and TRBJ2-7, with 13 nucleotides matching TRBD2. Germline CDR1 is SGHRS and CDR2 is YFSETQ. The CDR3 spans 18 residues. V was clipped by 3 bases and J by 0 bases; unmatched bases: 9. The CDR3 region is CASSWRLAGGTSSYEQYF. Written as DNA, the CDR3 is TGCGCCAGCAGCTGGAGACTAGCGGGGGGTACTAGCTCCTACGAGCAGTACTTC. Supplemented by reference TRBV5-1 and TRBJ2-7, the full variable domain reads KAGVTQTPRYLIKTRGQQVTLSCSPISGHRSVSWYQQTPGQGLQFLFEYFSETQRNKGNFPGRFSGRQFSNSRSEMNVSTLELGDSALYLCASSWRLAGGTSSYEQYFGPGTRLTVT.